This TCR beta chain was captured in a study of T cell changes during pregnancy in multiple sclerosis (dated by TCRdb to about 2019). For the study in its entirety: Changes in the T cell repertoire over the course of pregnancy were examined in this study in women with multiple sclerosis.

Between the V and J ends, shortened by 5 bases and 10 bases respectively, the junction contains 20 bases. The germline V gene specifies SGHTA as CDR1 and FQGNSA as CDR2. From the cysteine up to the phenylalanine, the CDR3 has a length of 14 residues. Only the CDR3 region is kept as DNA, spanning 42 bases read in frame from base 1. Receptor amplification or capture employed the immunoSEQ multiplex PCR assay. Not all clones reach the TCRdb copy of this immuneACCESS table, which keeps in-frame sequences only. Checked studies attribute under half of the gap to unresolved V genes and leave the rest unexplained. The sample table shows under 60,000 clones, and approximately 94% are seen once. Together, the top ten hold approximately 0.31% of the sample. On this clone itself: The specificity of this receptor is unknown. There are no base qualities to consult, and no much larger clone falls within one base.

This receptor chain uses TRBV7-2 and TRBJ2-5; a weak D assignment points to TRBD2 (6 bases agree). The sequencing here drew on CD4+ T cells from peripheral blood mononuclear cells, taken in the third trimester of pregnancy. This clonotype was obtained from a female donor with multiple sclerosis, enrolled in a pregnancy study. The bases are TGTGCCAGCAGCCCAGATAACACGGCGGGAAGCCAGTACTTC. Its coded protein is CASSPDNTAGSQYF.